This TCR beta chain is drawn from a study of tumor and adjacent non-tumor tissue in lung cancer. Looking at the study overall: Some 4.1 million productive TCRbeta reads were obtained per sample on average.

TCRbeta libraries were built with three rounds of nested PCR, modified from ARM-PCR. One entry per CDR3 protein, called by TCRdb with MiXCR from the multiplex PCR reads. There are about 110,000 distinct CDR3 sequences in the sample; approximately 82% occur only once, and 37% lies in the top ten. As for this clonotype: The antigen is unknown.

The ends lost 1 base at V and 8 bases at J; junction bases unmatched: 8. The CDR3 contains 17 residues. Study findings and constraints: In normal lung, the top 100 clones were significantly more dominant than in tumor. Significantly higher TCR diversity was found in tumor than normal lung.

This sample's RNA came from whole unsorted tissue. Donors were chemotherapy-naive, newly diagnosed lung cancer surgical patients in China, August–late 2014. The chain joins TRBV12-3 or TRBV12-4 to TRBJ2-1; 13 bases map to TRBD2. Sequencing used lung tumor tissue. The source is a woman aged 55 to 70 with non-small cell lung cancer. The CDR3 bases are TGTGCCAGCAGTTTAGATTCACTAGCGGGGGGGCCCTATGAGCAGTTCTTC. Protein: CASSLDSLAGGPYEQFF.